These 26 T cell receptor beta chains share one sample of origin, sequenced in a study of T cell responses to AZD1222 COVID-19 vaccine. The method was immunoSEQ multiplex PCR; TCRdb's version includes in-frame clones alone and lacks a portion of them. The table records 120,000 or so clones, 88% of them present only once. This specimen was peripheral blood, taken on day 0 of AZD1222 vaccination. The receptors stem from an adult in good health.

The V call is TRBV18, the J call TRBJ1-5; D unresolved. This CDR3 contains 17 residues. The ends were cut back, 4 bases at V and 1 base at J, with 17 bases in the middle. Germline V gene data show CDR1 as KGHSH and CDR2 as LQKENI. CDR3 sequence reads: CASSLKRTMGSNQPQHF. CDR3 in DNA: TGTGCCAGCTCACTGAAGCGAACAATGGGGAGCAATCAGCCCCAGCATTTT.

This clone showed up just a few times. The chain uses TRBV7-2 and TRBJ1-1, with D possibly matching TRBD1 (5 bases). The CDR3 extends over 15 amino acids. Germline V CDR1 and CDR2: SGHTA, FQGNSA. The ends were cut back, 6 bases at V and 0 bases at J, with 14 bases in the middle. CDR3 DNA: TGTGCCAGCAGTCAGGGATGGGAGATGAACACTGAAGCTTTCTTT. Protein sequence: CASSQGWEMNTEAFF. Together with reference TRBV7-2 and TRBJ1-1, the CDR3 gives the full variable domain: GAGVSQSPSNKVTEKGKDVELRCDPISGHTALYWYRQSLGQGLEFLIYFQGNSAPDKSGLPSDRFSAERTGGSVSTLTIQRTQQEDSAVYLCASSQGWEMNTEAFFGQGTRLTVV.

The chain combines TRBV7-2 with TRBJ2-5, with 11 nucleotides matching TRBD2. The germline CDR1 and CDR2 sequences are SGHTA and FQGNSA. The CDR3 is made up of 17 amino acids. The J segment lost 5 bases and the V segment lost 5 bases, leaving 13 bases of the junction unmatched. The CDR3 protein is CASSDPHSGRARETQYF. CDR3 coding DNA: TGTGCCAGCAGCGACCCCCATAGCGGGAGGGCCAGGGAGACCCAGTACTTC.

The chain carries TRBV6-5 and TRBJ2-7; possibly TRBD1 for D (5 bases). Germline V gene sequence: CDR1 MNHEY, CDR2 SVGAGI. The CDR3 length is 15 residues. Trimming removed 5 bases from V and 2 bases from J, with 16 bases in between. The CDR3 sequence is CASSIPRQGTYEQYF. In DNA, the CDR3 is TGTGCCAGCAGTATTCCCCGGCAGGGAACCTACGAGCAGTACTTC.

The rearrangement joins TRBV5-6 to TRBJ1-5; no firm D call. Germline values: CDR1 SGHDT, CDR2 YYEEEE. The CDR3 has 12 residues. Deletions cut 2 bases from V and 6 bases from J, with 6 bases between. CDR3 sequence reads: CASSLWGQPQHF. Written as DNA, the CDR3 is TGTGCCAGCAGCTTATGGGGTCAGCCCCAGCATTTT. The entire variable domain, with the rest obtained from reference TRBV5-6 and TRBJ1-5, is as follows: DAGVTQSPTHLIKTRGQQVTLRCSPKSGHDTVSWYQQALGQGPQFIFQYYEEEERQRGNFPDRFSGHQFPNYSSELNVNALLLGDSALYLCASSLWGQPQHFGDGTRLSIL.

This chain connects TRBV7-9 to TRBJ1-2, with D unresolved. The CDR3 contains 12 residues. Trimming shortened V by 1 base and J by 7 bases, and 7 bases separated the two germline ends. CDR1 SEHNR and CDR2 FQNEAQ come from the germline V gene (reference sequence). CDR3 region: CASSLEGGGYTF. CDR3 nucleotides: TGTGCCAGCAGCTTAGAGGGCGGTGGCTACACCTTC.

The V and J genes are TRBV7-9 and TRBJ2-1; 7 bases fit TRBD1. The CDR3 totals 14 residues. Germline assignment: CDR1 SEHNR and CDR2 FQNEAQ (reference sequence). With V trimmed by 5 bases and J by 8 bases, 9 bases remained unmatched. The CDR3 reads CASSAGQVGDEQFF. The CDR3 region has the DNA TGTGCCAGCAGCGCCGGACAGGTTGGGGATGAGCAGTTCTTC.

V gene TRBV6-5 combines with J gene TRBJ1-2; D gene uncertain. CDR3 size: 15 residues. Germline V gives CDR1 MNHEY, CDR2 SVGAGI. With 4 bases removed from V and 0 bases from J, the gap between germline ends came to 12 bases. In nucleotides, the CDR3 is TGTGCCAGCAGTTCCCAAGCAAACCCTAACTATGGCTACACCTTC. This codes for CASSSQANPNYGYTF.

The J gene is TRBJ1-5, the V gene TRBV6-2 or TRBV6-3; D remains ambiguous. V was clipped by 4 bases and J by 10 bases, with 11 bases between them. Germline V gene sequence: CDR1 MNHEY, CDR2 SVGEGT. CDR3 size: 12 residues. The CDR3 reads CASSSSRSPQHF. The CDR3 DNA follows: TGTGCCAGCAGTTCATCCAGAAGTCCCCAGCATTTT.

The V gene is TRBV19, the J gene TRBJ2-1; 10 bases align to TRBD1. Germline values: CDR1 LNHDA, CDR2 SQIVND (reference sequence). This CDR3 spans 16 amino acids. V dropped 6 bases and J dropped 8; count of bases not matched to a gene: 13. DNA of the CDR3: TGTGCCAGTAGGACCGTTTGGGGACAGGGGTATCATGAGCAGTTCTTC. Protein product: CASRTVWGQGYHEQFF.

The chain has TRBV28 and TRBJ2-7; D gene uncertain. The germline V and J ends were trimmed by 6 bases and 4 bases, with 13 bases remaining between them. Germline loops: CDR1 MDHEN, CDR2 SYDVKM. The CDR3 contains 13 residues. DNA for the CDR3: TGTGCCAGCAGCCCATCCGGCTGGTACGAGCAGTACTTC. Residues: CASSPSGWYEQYF. The full variable domain, in which reference TRBV28 and TRBJ2-7 provide the parts outside the CDR3, is DVKVTQSSRYLVKRTGEKVFLECVQDMDHENMFWYRQDPGLGLRLIYFSYDVKMKEKGDIPEGYSVSREKKERFSLILESASTNQTSMYLCASSPSGWYEQYFGPGTRLTVT.

This clone occurred a few times. The CDR3 DNA follows: TGTGCCAGCAGTGAATCCGGGCGGCCTTATGGCTACACCTTC. It is translated as CASSESGRPYGYTF. The chain is built from TRBV6-1 and TRBJ1-2; no reliable D call. The V and J ends lost 2 bases and 5 bases respectively, with 12 bases between them. The CDR3 extends over 14 amino acids. Germline V gives CDR1 MNHNS, CDR2 SASEGT.

There are a few counts of this clone. The chain joins TRBV7-9 to TRBJ2-1; the D gene could be TRBD1 or TRBD2 (6 bases each). The germline V gene has CDR1 SEHNR and CDR2 FQNEAQ (reference sequence). The CDR3 runs to 12 residues. V lost 11 bases and J lost 5, with 13 bases in between. The CDR3 DNA follows: TGTGCCGGGGGGCGGATGAACAATGAGCAGTTCTTC. Its protein is CAGGRMNNEQFF.

The chain is built from TRBV6-1 and TRBJ1-2, with D possibly matching TRBD1 (6 bases). The CDR3 has 15 amino acids. V lost 2 bases and J 7 bases, leaving 17 bases between the germline ends. CDR1 is MNHNS and CDR2 is SASEGT in the germline V gene. In DNA form, the CDR3 reads TGTGCCAGCAGTGAACCGACAGGTAGGATTCGTGGCTACACCTTC. Amino acid sequence: CASSEPTGRIRGYTF.

The J gene is TRBJ1-1, the V gene TRBV6-5; TRBD1 matches at 8 bases. J lost 2 bases, V lost 4 bases, and 6 bases had no gene match. Looked up from germline, CDR1 is MNHEY and CDR2 is SVGAGI. This CDR3 is 15 amino acids long. The CDR3 nucleotides are TGTGCCAGCAGTTTGACAGGGGCCGCCAACACTGAAGCTTTCTTT. It is translated as CASSLTGAANTEAFF.

This chain joins TRBV27 and TRBJ1-1; D remains ambiguous. This CDR3 is 13 amino acids long. Per the germline V gene, CDR1 is MNHEY and CDR2 is SMNVEV (reference sequence). With 1 base removed from V and 4 bases from J, the gap between germline ends came to 7 bases. Here the CDR3 reads CASSLFQGTEAFF. As DNA, the CDR3 is TGTGCCAGCAGTTTATTTCAAGGCACTGAAGCTTTCTTT.

The chain carries TRBV10-3 and TRBJ1-5; D is uncertain. CDR1 and CDR2 from the germline V gene are ENHRY and SYGVKD. Trimming left V 0 bases short and J 7 bases short, with 10 bases between. This CDR3 contains 14 residues. CDR3 DNA: TGTGCCATCAGTGAGTCGCCCCAAGGGCAGCCCCAGCATTTT. It encodes CAISESPQGQPQHF.

This chain connects TRBV6-6 to TRBJ1-3; no definite D call. Between the trimmed V and J ends, which lost 6 bases and 4 bases, there was a span of 10 bases. CDR3 size: 13 residues. Germline loops: CDR1 MNHNY, CDR2 SVGAGI (reference sequence). This CDR3 reads CASRAAGGNTIYF. DNA of the CDR3: TGTGCCAGCAGGGCTGCGGGAGGAAACACCATATATTTT.

The chain has TRBV19 and TRBJ1-2; no firm D call. The CDR3 has 15 residues. Germline V CDR1 and CDR2: LNHDA, SQIVND (reference sequence). V lost 0 bases, J lost 2 bases, and 10 bases lay in between. CDR3 bases: TGTGCCAGTAGTATAGATTGGCTGGGCAACTATGGCTACACCTTC. Protein sequence: CASSIDWLGNYGYTF.

This clone was detected once. This chain uses TRBV29-1 with TRBJ2-5, with 7 bases lining up with TRBD2. CDR1 is SQVTM and CDR2 is ANQGSEA in the germline V gene. There are 12 residues in the CDR3. The V segment lost 6 bases and the J segment 3 bases; nucleotides outside the gene matches: 4. The CDR3 spells CSVSSGEETQYF. CDR3 nucleotides: TGCAGCGTGAGCAGCGGGGAAGAGACCCAGTACTTC.

V and J are TRBV29-1 and TRBJ1-3, with D unresolved. Germline V lookup: CDR1 SQVTM, CDR2 ANQGSEA. V lost 7 bases, J lost 4 bases, and 14 bases lay in between. The length of the CDR3 is 13 residues. The CDR3 sequence is CSAAPPEGNTIYF. CDR3 nucleotides: TGCAGCGCCGCCCCACCAGAAGGAAACACCATATATTTT. Drawing the rest from reference TRBV29-1 and TRBJ1-3, the complete variable domain is SAVISQKPSRDICQRGTSLTIQCQVDSQVTMMFWYRQQPGQSLTLIATANQGSEATYESGFVIDKFPISRPNLTFSTLTVSNMSPEDSSIYLCSAAPPEGNTIYFGEGSWLTVV.

This sequence joins TRBV4-1 and TRBJ2-1; 13 positions match TRBD2. V dropped 0 bases and J dropped 8; count of bases not matched to a gene: 10. Germline-derived CDR1 and CDR2 are MGHRA and YSYEKL. CDR3 length: 18 amino acids. The CDR3 DNA follows: TGCGCCAGCAGCCAAGAGCCACTAGCGGGAGGGCCGGTAGATGAGCAGTTCTTC. Translation: CASSQEPLAGGPVDEQFF.

Details on this clone: This same CDR3 is encoded by further DNA sequences in the sample. The rearrangement links TRBV11-3 to TRBJ1-1; D unresolved. Germline V lookup: CDR1 SGHNT, CDR2 YENEEA. The CDR3 loop spans 11 amino acids. V was shortened by 5 bases and J by 3 bases, with 4 bases between the two germline ends. DNA of the CDR3: TGTGCCAGCAGCCTCGACACTGAAGCTTTCTTT. Encoded protein: CASSLDTEAFF.

CDR3 nucleotide sequence: TGTGCCACCAGCAAAGGACAGATTAATTCACCCCTCCACTTT. Translated, it gives CATSKGQINSPLHF. This chain links TRBV15 with TRBJ1-6, with a possible D match to TRBD1 (6 bases). In germline, CDR1 is LNHNV, CDR2 YYDKDF (reference sequence). Trimming took off 4 bases at V and 6 bases at J, with 10 bases between the two ends. This CDR3 region has 14 residues.

CDR3 DNA: TGTGCCAGCAGCTCAAGACTAGCGGGGGGTCGAGAGACCCAGTACTTC. Protein product: CASSSRLAGGRETQYF. V gene TRBV7-8 combines with J gene TRBJ2-5, with 13 bases identical to TRBD2. Germline V lookup: CDR1 SGHVS, CDR2 FQNEAQ. The V gene end was trimmed by 4 bases and the J gene end by 4 bases; junction bases not matched to a gene: 6. The CDR3 spans 16 residues.

The V call is TRBV5-4, the J call TRBJ2-7; TRBD1 is a possible D gene (6 bases). The V gene's germline CDR1 is SGHNT and CDR2 YYREEE (reference sequence). Trimming stripped 4 bases from V and 1 base from J, with 9 bases between. CDR3 size: 13 residues. The CDR3 loop is CASSQGKSYEQYF. The CDR3 region has the DNA TGTGCCAGCAGCCAGGGGAAGTCCTACGAGCAGTACTTC.